This T cell receptor (beta chain) was recovered during a study of post-analysis software for immune sequencing data. Turning to the study itself: Relapsing-remitting, secondary progressive and progressive-relapsing forms of multiple sclerosis all featured among disease courses. General study points: The study found significantly lower normalized Chao1 diversity in multiple sclerosis patients than in controls. Samples from one preparation batch, clustered by F measure, grouped strongly together.

Note on this clonotype: The target antigen is unknown.

Presence of unique molecular identifiers characterized the TCR beta cDNA libraries. Yield was some 540,000 cDNA molecules from roughly 0.93 to 9.6 million T cells. MiXCR, run by TCRdb on the PCR reads, gives a single entry per CDR3 protein. The sample contains hundreds of thousands of distinct CDR3 sequences, approximately 57% of which appear only once. This receptor was obtained from a girl aged 10 to 17 with multiple sclerosis. The sequenced sample consisted of blood.

CDR3 nucleotide sequence: TGCAGTGCTATGACCGGGACAGGCACCTACGAGCAGTACTTC. Translation: CSAMTGTGTYEQYF. V usage is TRBV20-1 and J usage is TRBJ2-7; 8 bases are a match to TRBD1. The CDR3 extends over 14 amino acids. The germline V gene has CDR1 DFQATT and CDR2 SNEGSKA (reference sequence). V shed 4 bases and J 2 bases; nucleotides not matched to a gene: 7.